This T cell receptor (beta chain) comes out of a study of cytotoxic CD8 clonotypes in ibrutinib-treated CLL. On the study more broadly: Approximately ten relapsed/refractory, about 14 treatment-naive; some 17 IGHV unmutated. The study's findings and limits: Clonality was higher at ibrutinib response and returned toward baseline at progression.

Comment on this clone: Its antigen remains unknown.

Assay used: immunoSEQ multiplex PCR; TCRdb lists only in-frame clones, some missing. The sample has about 270,000 clones; approximately 76% are singletons. Germline assignment: CDR1 SGHTA and CDR2 FQGTGA. Trimming removed 0 bases at V and 6 bases at J, with 17 bases between. The CDR3 has 17 residues. The clonotype originates from a human donor with chronic lymphocytic leukemia. Material: PBMCs, obtained at disease progression, from a patient treated with ibrutinib. The V call is TRBV7-3, the J call TRBJ2-2; the D gene is possibly TRBD1 (6 bases). The CDR3 nucleotides read TGTGCCAGCAGCTTAACCTTCCGAGGGGGAATCGCCGGGGAGCTGTTTTTT. It translates to CASSLTFRGGIAGELFF. Complete variable domain (other parts from reference TRBV7-3 and TRBJ2-2): GAGVSQTPSNKVTEKGKYVELRCDPISGHTALYWYRQSLGQGPEFLIYFQGTGAADDSGLPNDRFFAVRPEGSVSTLKIQRTERGDSAVYLCASSLTFRGGIAGELFFGEGSRLTVL.